The entry below gives a single T cell receptor (beta chain) sequence along with its context. This clonotype turned up a few times. Its antigen is still unknown. There are no base qualities to consult, and no much larger clone falls within one base. These data originate in a study of human T cells and chemical hapten exposure (dated by TCRdb to the early 2020s). Regarding the research as a whole: For sensitization, 2% DPC in acetone was applied to a roughly 2 cm by roughly 2 cm area of upper inner arm skin. Throughout the study period of 20 to 25 weeks, patients also received therapeutic DPC doses to the scalp every week. Patch tests used Finn chambers with 0.01% DPC on the upper back, scored after 6 days by International Contact Dermatitis Research Group standards. The patient cohort, mostly female, included alopecia areata with under or over 50% scalp involvement, alopecia totalis and alopecia universalis. The libraries were sequenced as a pool, and the TCR yield per sample differed mostly because of small variations in library volumes within the pool. Peripheral blood TCR repertoire changes were tracked in vivo in alopecia patients during primary and secondary sensitization to the hapten diphenylcyclopropenone (DPC). Blood samples were taken from patients before sensitization (week 0) and at 2, 6 and about 24 weeks after DPC sensitization. For TCR sequencing, blood came from about 28 alopecia patients at anywhere from one to four time points (pre-sensitization, 2, 6 and 24 weeks). The investigation overall reported the following: Because all patients had alopecia, a presumed autoimmune disease, the immune response of the patients might differ from that of healthy individuals. Repeated subsampling changed both the strength of the expansion versus patch-test correlation and the threshold at which the correlation became significant. DPC sensitization did not change how many TCRs were above 1 in 1000 frequency, and no evidence was found of alterations in global repertoire structure. Compared with pre-sensitization or healthy control sets, expanded TCRs formed significantly more large CDR3 similarity clusters, which is consistent with antigen-driven responses. Patch test score correlated positively with the number of PT1 expanded TCRs, reaching significance at thresholds 8, 16 and 32 but not at 4.

Libraries were constructed by RACE. TCRdb lists the instrument as NextSeq 500. Library preparation attached unique molecular identifiers to individual cDNA molecules for quantitative, reproducible TCR counting. Each blood RNA sample was used to sequence both TCR alpha and TCR beta chains. As for the authors' bioinformatics: The median number of TCRs per sample was 95,638, ranging from about 20,000 to 750,000. The Decombinator software suite was used to annotate the V, J and CDR3 of the TCR reads. Every sample was subsampled to the same number of TCRs (28,000) for the PS versus PT1 abundance plots. Expanded TCRs were defined as absent before sensitization and observed at least eight times at the 2-week time point. TCRdb reanalyzed the raw reads on its own, using fastp at Q25 for trimming and MiXCR for clone calling, and kept in-frame beta chains. CDR3 protein duplicates are merged, each entry listing the most common genes and DNA. TCRdb's processing, not the study's, gives the V and J calls here. In all, the sample holds some 350,000 distinct CDR3 sequences, and around 7% of those were seen once. The top ten clones comprise more than 7% of the sample.

The time point label of this sample denotes: patch test 1, 2 weeks after DPC sensitization. The treatment or condition label here, explained by the study, means: therapeutic diphenylcyclopropenone sensitization with weekly scalp DPC. At each patch-test visit, blood was drawn before the patch test was applied. Patients were eligible if aged 18 to 70, diagnosed with alopecia and judged suitable for DPC therapy, and pregnant patients were excluded. Total RNA was extracted from unfractionated whole blood that had been collected in Tempus Blood RNA tubes. Material: whole blood, obtained in connection with sensitization to the hapten diphenylcyclopropenone (DPC). The sequence was obtained from a woman under 30 with alopecia areata. Some clones in this sample may be carry-over from other donors' samples.

The nucleotide sequence is given as TGTGCCAGCGGCCAGAGTTATAGCAATCAGCCCCAGCATTTT. Translated, it gives CASGQSYSNQPQHF. The sequence is built from TRBV2 and TRBJ1-5, with the D gene uncertain. V lost 8 bases and J lost 0 bases; the stretch between them is 11 bases long. CDR1 and CDR2, looked up from the germline V gene, are SNHLY and FYNNEI. Counted from cysteine to phenylalanine, this CDR3 has 14 amino acids. Solely the CDR3 DNA is kept, with 42 bases framed from the first base.